This T cell receptor (beta chain) was identified during a study of cytomegalovirus exposure and HLA in healthy donors. V lost 5 bases and J lost 3; bases outside the gene matches: 7. The CDR3 contains 15 residues. The germline V gene encodes CDR1 MNHEY and CDR2 SMNVEV (reference sequence). The method was immunoSEQ multiplex PCR; TCRdb's version includes in-frame clones alone and lacks a portion of them. Of 250,000 to 350,000 clones listed, roughly 88% were seen once; the top ten hold roughly 0.88%. The receptor was isolated from a man aged 30 to 39 in good health and CMV-seronegative. The chain carries TRBV27 and TRBJ1-1; 9 bases map to TRBD1. The material sequenced was PBMCs. DNA for the CDR3: TGTGCCAGCAGTATACGGACAGGGGATGACACTGAAGCTTTCTTT. This sequence encodes CASSIRTGDDTEAFF.